Sequencing of this T cell receptor (beta chain) was carried out in a study of a mutant IDH1 vaccine in newly diagnosed glioma. Noted time point: week 47, end of study. Every single dose of the vaccine, 300 ug of mutant IDH1 20-mer peptide, came with topical imiquimod. Sequenced by immunoSEQ multiplex PCR; TCRdb stores in-frame clones only, minus some. The sample lists 90,000 to 100,000 clones; roughly 90% were seen once. The ends were cut back, 4 bases at V and 5 bases at J, with 12 bases in the middle. The germline CDR1 and CDR2 sequences are SGHTS and YDEGEE. The CDR3 runs 13 residues. As concerns this clone: Its matching antigen is unknown.

The V call is TRBV5-8, the J call TRBJ2-5, with no clear D. The receptor was isolated from a woman between 45 and 65 years old with glioma. The material sequenced was PBMCs, taken from a glioma patient whose treatment included an IDH1 peptide vaccine. The CDR3 nucleotides read TGTGCCAGCAGCGACTCGGGTCGGGAGACCCAGTACTTC. It translates to CASSDSGRETQYF.